This passage covers 15 T cell receptor beta chains from one sample sequenced in a study of cytomegalovirus exposure and HLA in healthy donors. It was with 60 Vbeta and 13 Jbeta primers that the PCR ran. Clones were sequenced by immunoSEQ multiplex PCR, and TCRdb holds only the in-frame ones, with some missing. The table has about 170,000 clones, about 88% seen once. Sequencing was carried out using PBMCs. All receptors derive from a man aged 18 to 30 in good health and CMV-seropositive.

As DNA, the CDR3 is TGTGCCAGCAGTGATCGGGGGGGTGGACCCCTCCACTTT. It codes for CASSDRGGGPLHF. This chain connects TRBV2 to TRBJ1-6, with D possibly TRBD1 on 5 matching bases. V was cut by 3 bases and J by 12 bases, with 12 bases left in between. Looked up from germline, CDR1 is SNHLY and CDR2 is FYNNEI. The CDR3 has 13 residues.

V and J are TRBV7-6 and TRBJ2-1; D uncertain. Trimming left V 5 bases short and J 6 bases short, with 11 bases between. The germline CDR1 and CDR2 sequences are SGHVS and FNYEAQ. The CDR3 length is 13 residues. The CDR3 reads CASSVQHLNEQFF. DNA of the CDR3: TGTGCCAGCAGCGTACAACACCTCAATGAGCAGTTCTTC.

V is TRBV30 and J is TRBJ1-2; perhaps TRBD1 as D (6 bases). Germline V gene sequence: CDR1 GTSNPN, CDR2 SVGIG (reference sequence). The CDR3 is 14 amino acids. V was shortened by 3 bases and J by 2 bases, with 13 bases between the two germline ends. CDR3 region: CAWRQTGLNYGYTF. The CDR3 region has the DNA TGTGCCTGGAGGCAAACAGGGTTGAACTATGGCTACACCTTC.

V is TRBV27 and J is TRBJ2-2, with TRBD1 matching 8 bases. The length of the CDR3 is 16 residues. The V segment lost 0 bases and the J segment 2 bases; nucleotides outside the gene matches: 2. From germline, CDR1 is MNHEY and CDR2 SMNVEV (reference sequence). CDR3 nucleotides: TGTGCCAGCAGTTTATCGACAGGGGTAAACACCGGGGAGCTGTTTTTT. Protein sequence: CASSLSTGVNTGELFF.

This sequence joins TRBV7-2 and TRBJ2-2, with 9 bases matching TRBD2. Germline trimming cut 1 base from V and 6 bases from J; bases unmatched to any gene: 6. Germline CDR1 is SGHTA and CDR2 is FQGNSA. There are 16 residues in the CDR3. Here the CDR3 reads CASSLDSVAGAGELFF. Here the CDR3 DNA reads TGTGCCAGCAGCTTAGATTCGGTAGCGGGGGCCGGGGAGCTGTTTTTT. Variable domain in full (rest from reference TRBV7-2 and TRBJ2-2): GAGVSQSPSNKVTEKGKDVELRCDPISGHTALYWYRQSLGQGLEFLIYFQGNSAPDKSGLPSDRFSAERTGGSVSTLTIQRTQQEDSAVYLCASSLDSVAGAGELFFGEGSRLTVL.

The gene calls are TRBV19 and TRBJ2-1, with 14 bases identical to TRBD2. CDR3 length equals 17 residues. CDR1 and CDR2 from the germline V gene are LNHDA and SQIVND (reference sequence). The V and J ends lost 4 bases and 5 bases, in that order; junction bases with no gene match: 7. The CDR3: CASSKPGLAGVHNEQFF. In DNA form, the CDR3 reads TGTGCCAGTAGTAAGCCGGGACTAGCGGGGGTCCACAATGAGCAGTTCTTC.

The genes are TRBV15 and TRBJ2-3; D gene unclear. V lost 3 bases and J lost 6, with 7 bases in between. Germline values: CDR1 LNHNV, CDR2 YYDKDF (reference sequence). The CDR3 loop spans 12 amino acids. CDR3 in amino acids: CATSRRMDTQYF. DNA of the CDR3: TGTGCCACCAGCAGGAGGATGGATACGCAGTATTTT.

For the CDR3, the DNA is TGTGCCAGCAGCTTAGAGACAGGGAGAGTTCATGGCTACACCTTC. It translates to CASSLETGRVHGYTF. The V gene is TRBV7-2, the J gene TRBJ1-2, with TRBD1 matching over 7 bases. The germline gives CDR1 SGHTA, CDR2 FQGNSA. J lost 6 bases, V lost 1 base, and 8 bases had no gene match. CDR3 size: 15 residues. The variable domain in full, completed from reference TRBV7-2 and TRBJ1-2, reads GAGVSQSPSNKVTEKGKDVELRCDPISGHTALYWYRQSLGQGLEFLIYFQGNSAPDKSGLPSDRFSAERTGGSVSTLTIQRTQQEDSAVYLCASSLETGRVHGYTFGSGTRLTVV.

This clone was detected a few times. The rearrangement links TRBV27 to TRBJ2-7, with 10 bases fitting TRBD1. Germline CDR1 and CDR2: MNHEY and SMNVEV (reference sequence). CDR3 length equals 13 residues. J gave up 6 bases and V 3 bases, and 2 bases lay outside the gene matches. This CDR3 reads CASSFGTGAEQYF. In nucleotides, the CDR3 is TGTGCCAGCAGTTTCGGGACAGGGGCCGAGCAGTACTTC.

The V call is TRBV4-3, the J call TRBJ1-2, with 7 bases fitting TRBD1. The CDR3 has 17 amino acids. The germline V gene encodes CDR1 LGHNA and CDR2 YSLEER. Trimming removed 0 bases from V and 4 bases from J; junction bases left unmatched: 11. The CDR3 DNA sequence: TGCGCCAGCAGCCAAGATGGCCCTGGGACAGCCATCTATGGCTACACCTTC. It codes for CASSQDGPGTAIYGYTF.

The CDR3 sequence is CASSLAQGNQPQHF. The CDR3 DNA reads TGTGCCAGCAGCTTGGCGCAGGGAAATCAGCCCCAGCATTTT. This rearrangement joins TRBV5-5 to TRBJ1-5; the D gene is possibly TRBD1 (5 bases). Germline CDR1 SGHKS, CDR2 YYEKEE (reference sequence). The CDR3 extends over 14 amino acids. Trimming cost V 0 bases and J 4 bases, with 8 bases left between them. The full variable domain, rest sourced from reference TRBV5-5 and TRBJ1-5, is DAGVTQSPTHLIKTRGQQVTLRCSPISGHKSVSWYQQVLGQGPQFIFQYYEKEERGRGNFPDRFSARQFPNYSSELNVNALLLGDSALYLCASSLAQGNQPQHFGDGTRLSIL.

V and J are TRBV21-1 and TRBJ2-7; the table's D call, TRBD1, has no DNA check behind it. TRBV21-1 is a listed pseudogene. The CDR3 is 17 residues long. The CDR3 nucleotides read TGTGCCAGCAGCAAGCTATGCGACGGGACAGGGGCCTACGAGCAGTACTTC. The encoded protein is CASSKLCDGTGAYEQYF.

The chain carries TRBV27 and TRBJ1-5; D is perhaps TRBD1 (5 bases). Deletions cut 6 bases from V and 2 bases from J, with 14 bases between. This CDR3 has 15 residues. Germline V gene data show CDR1 as MNHEY and CDR2 as SMNVEV (reference sequence). This CDR3 reads CASSPGTLGNQPQHF. The CDR3 nucleotides are TGTGCCAGCAGCCCAGGGACTCTTGGCAATCAGCCCCAGCATTTT.

Turning to this clone: One end of the junction varies from germline; a read error may be responsible. The chain couples TRBV7-3 to TRBJ2-6; D possibly corresponds to TRBD1 (5 bases). The CDR3 consists of 15 residues. CDR1 is SGHTA, CDR2 FQGTGA, per germline. The CDR3 DNA sequence: TGTGCCAGCAGCTTAGTAGACTCTGGGGCCAACGGCCTGACTTTC. Translating gives CASSLVDSGANGLTF.

The gene calls are TRBV4-2 and TRBJ2-3, with a weak D call TRBD2 (6 bases). V lost 0 bases and J lost 4, with 8 bases in between. This CDR3 has 14 amino acids. From germline, CDR1 is LGHNA and CDR2 YNFKEQ. The chain's CDR3 is CASSQELAADTQYF. As DNA, the CDR3 is TGTGCCAGCAGCCAAGAACTAGCAGCAGATACGCAGTATTTT.